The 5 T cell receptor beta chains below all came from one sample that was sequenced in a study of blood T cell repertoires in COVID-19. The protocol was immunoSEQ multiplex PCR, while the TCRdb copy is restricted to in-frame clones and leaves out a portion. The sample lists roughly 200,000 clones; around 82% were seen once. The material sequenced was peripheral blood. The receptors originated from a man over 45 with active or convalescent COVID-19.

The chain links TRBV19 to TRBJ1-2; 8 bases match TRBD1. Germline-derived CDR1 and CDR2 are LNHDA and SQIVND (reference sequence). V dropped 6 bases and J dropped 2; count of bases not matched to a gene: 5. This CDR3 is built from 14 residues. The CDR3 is CASRLQGENYGYTF. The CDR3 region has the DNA TGTGCCAGTAGGCTACAGGGGGAGAACTATGGCTACACCTTC.

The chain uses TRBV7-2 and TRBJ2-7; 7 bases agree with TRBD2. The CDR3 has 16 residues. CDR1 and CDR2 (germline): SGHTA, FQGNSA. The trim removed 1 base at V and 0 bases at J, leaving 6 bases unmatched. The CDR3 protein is CASSLGSRTSSYEQYF. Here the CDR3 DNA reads TGTGCCAGCAGCTTAGGGTCCAGGACTAGCTCCTACGAGCAGTACTTC.

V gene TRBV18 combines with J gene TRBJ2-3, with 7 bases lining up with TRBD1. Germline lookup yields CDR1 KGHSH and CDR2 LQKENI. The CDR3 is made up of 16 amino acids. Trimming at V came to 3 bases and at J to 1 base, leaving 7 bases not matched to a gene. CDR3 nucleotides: TGTGCCAGCTCACCTCGACAGGGTCAGGGCACAGATACGCAGTATTTT. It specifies CASSPRQGQGTDTQYF.

The CDR3 loop is CASSQRRNTEAFF. The DNA for the CDR3 is TGTGCCAGCAGCCAACGGAGGAACACTGAAGCTTTCTTT. The chain joins TRBV14 to TRBJ1-1; D call uncertain. The CDR3 is 13 amino acids. Trimming cost V 2 bases and J 1 base, with 5 bases left between them. Germline assignment: CDR1 SGHDN and CDR2 FVKESK.

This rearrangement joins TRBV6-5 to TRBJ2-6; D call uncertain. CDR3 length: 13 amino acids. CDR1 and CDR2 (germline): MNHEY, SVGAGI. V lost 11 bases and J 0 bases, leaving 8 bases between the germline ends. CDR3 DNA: TGTGCCTGCCAGTTCTCTGGGGCCAACGTCCTGACTTTC. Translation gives CACQFSGANVLTF.